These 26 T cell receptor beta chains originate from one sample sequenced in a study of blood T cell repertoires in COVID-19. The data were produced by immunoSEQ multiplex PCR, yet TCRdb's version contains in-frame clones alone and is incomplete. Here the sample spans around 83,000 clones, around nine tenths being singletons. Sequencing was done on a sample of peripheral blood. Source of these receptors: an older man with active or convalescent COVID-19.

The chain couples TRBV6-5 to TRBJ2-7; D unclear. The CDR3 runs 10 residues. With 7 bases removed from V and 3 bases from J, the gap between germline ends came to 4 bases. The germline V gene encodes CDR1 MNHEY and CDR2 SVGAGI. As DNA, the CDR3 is TGTGCCAGCACCCACTACGAGCAGTACGTC. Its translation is CASTHYEQYV.

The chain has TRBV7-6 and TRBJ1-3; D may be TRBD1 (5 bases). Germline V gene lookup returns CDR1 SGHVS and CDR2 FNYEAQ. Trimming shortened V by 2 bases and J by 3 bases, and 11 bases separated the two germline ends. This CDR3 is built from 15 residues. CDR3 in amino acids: CASSLSAGNGNTIYF. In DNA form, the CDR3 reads TGTGCCAGCAGCTTATCCGCAGGGAATGGAAACACCATATATTTT.

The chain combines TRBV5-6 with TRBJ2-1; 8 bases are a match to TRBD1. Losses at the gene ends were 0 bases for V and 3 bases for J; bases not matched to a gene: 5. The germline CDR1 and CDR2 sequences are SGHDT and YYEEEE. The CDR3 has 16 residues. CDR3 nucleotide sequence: TGTGCCAGCAGCTTGGGGACAGGGATTAACTACAATGAGCAGTTCTTC. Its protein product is CASSLGTGINYNEQFF.

In nucleotides, the CDR3 is TGCGCCAGCAGCTTGGCCCGGGAGGCCACAGATACGCAGTATTTT. It yields the protein CASSLAREATDTQYF. The V call is TRBV5-1, the J call TRBJ2-3, with 7 bases identical to TRBD2. This CDR3 spans 15 amino acids. The ends lost 0 bases at V and 2 bases at J; junction bases unmatched: 3. Germline V gives CDR1 SGHRS, CDR2 YFSETQ.

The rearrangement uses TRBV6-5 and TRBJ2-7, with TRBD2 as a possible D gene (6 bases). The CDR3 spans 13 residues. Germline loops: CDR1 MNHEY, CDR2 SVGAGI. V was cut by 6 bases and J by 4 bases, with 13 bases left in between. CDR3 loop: CASRGTAGYEQYV. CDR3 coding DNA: TGTGCCAGCAGAGGGACCGCGGGGTACGAGCAGTACGTC.

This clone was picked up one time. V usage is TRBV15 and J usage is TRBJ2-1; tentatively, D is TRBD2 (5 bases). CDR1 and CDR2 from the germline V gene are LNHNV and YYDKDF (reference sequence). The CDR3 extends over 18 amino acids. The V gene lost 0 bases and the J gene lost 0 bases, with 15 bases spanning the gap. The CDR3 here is CATSRDLKRKTSYNEQFF. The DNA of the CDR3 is TGTGCCACCAGCAGAGACCTTAAGCGGAAGACCTCCTACAATGAGCAGTTCTTC.

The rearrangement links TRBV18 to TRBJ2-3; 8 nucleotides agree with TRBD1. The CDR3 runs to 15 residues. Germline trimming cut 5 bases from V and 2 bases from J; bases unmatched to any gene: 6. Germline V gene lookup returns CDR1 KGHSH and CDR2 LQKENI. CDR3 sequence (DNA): TGTGCCAGCTCAATAACAGGGGGTACCACAGATACGCAGTATTTT. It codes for CASSITGGTTDTQYF. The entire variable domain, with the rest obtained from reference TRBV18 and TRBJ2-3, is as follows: NAGVMQNPRHLVRRRGQEARLRCSPMKGHSHVYWYRQLPEEGLKFMVYLQKENIIDESGMPKERFSAEFPKEGPSILRIQQVVRGDSAAYFCASSITGGTTDTQYFGPGTRLTVL.

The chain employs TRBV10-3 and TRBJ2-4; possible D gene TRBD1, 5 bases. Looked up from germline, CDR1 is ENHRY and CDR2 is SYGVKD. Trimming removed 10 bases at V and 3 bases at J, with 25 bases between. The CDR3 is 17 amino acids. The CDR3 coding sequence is TGTGCCACCAAAAGGGAACAGGTCGGAGTTGACAAAAACATTCAGTACTTC. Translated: CATKREQVGVDKNIQYF.

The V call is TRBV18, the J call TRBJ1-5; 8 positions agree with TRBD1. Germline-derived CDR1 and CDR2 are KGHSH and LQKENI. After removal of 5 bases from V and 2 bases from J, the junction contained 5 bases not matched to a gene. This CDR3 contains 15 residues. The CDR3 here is CASSADRDRNQPQHF. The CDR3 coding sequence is TGTGCCAGCTCAGCGGACAGGGATCGCAATCAGCCCCAGCATTTT.

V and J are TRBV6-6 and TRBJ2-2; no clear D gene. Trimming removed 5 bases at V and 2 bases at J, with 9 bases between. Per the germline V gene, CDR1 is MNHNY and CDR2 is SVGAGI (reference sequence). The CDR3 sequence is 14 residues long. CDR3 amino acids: CASSRSYNTGELFF. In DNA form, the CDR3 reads TGTGCCAGCAGTCGATCTTATAACACCGGGGAGCTGTTTTTT.

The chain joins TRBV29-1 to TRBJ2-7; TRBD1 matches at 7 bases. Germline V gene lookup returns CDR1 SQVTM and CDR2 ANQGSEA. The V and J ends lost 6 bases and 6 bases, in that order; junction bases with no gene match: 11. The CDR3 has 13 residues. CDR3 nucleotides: TGCAGCGTGACACTGACAGGGATGGGCGAGCAGTACGTC. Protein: CSVTLTGMGEQYV.

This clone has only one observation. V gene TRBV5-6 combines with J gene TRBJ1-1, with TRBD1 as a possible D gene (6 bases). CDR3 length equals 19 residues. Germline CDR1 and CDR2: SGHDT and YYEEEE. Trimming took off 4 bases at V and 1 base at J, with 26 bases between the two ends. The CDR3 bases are TGTGCCAGCAGCCCCGACCCAATAAATAGACAGGTACCGAACACTGAAGCTTTCTTT. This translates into CASSPDPINRQVPNTEAFF.

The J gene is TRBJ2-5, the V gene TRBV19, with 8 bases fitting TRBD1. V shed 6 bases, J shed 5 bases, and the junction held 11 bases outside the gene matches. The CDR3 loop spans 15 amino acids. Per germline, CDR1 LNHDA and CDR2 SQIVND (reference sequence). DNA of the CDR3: TGTGCCAGTAGGAGAGACCCGGGACAGGTGGAGACCCAGTACTTC. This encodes CASRRDPGQVETQYF.

The CDR3 nucleotides are TGTGCCAGCAGCCTGGGGGGTGAAAAACTGTTTTTT. The encoded protein is CASSLGGEKLFF. This chain links TRBV3-1 (or the pseudogene TRBV3-2) with TRBJ1-4, with D possibly TRBD1 on 5 matching bases. This CDR3 region has 12 residues. CDR1 is LGHDT, CDR2 YNNKEL, per germline (reference sequence). V was shortened by 4 bases and J by 7 bases, with 7 bases between the two germline ends.

CDR3 in amino acids: CASSHPRTTSTDTQYF. In nucleotides, the CDR3 is TGTGCCAGCAGCCACCCCCGGACAACTAGCACAGATACGCAGTATTTT. The J gene is TRBJ2-3, the V gene TRBV21-1; the D call in the table, TRBD1, was not verified against the DNA. TRBV21-1 constitutes a pseudogene. CDR3 length: 16 amino acids.

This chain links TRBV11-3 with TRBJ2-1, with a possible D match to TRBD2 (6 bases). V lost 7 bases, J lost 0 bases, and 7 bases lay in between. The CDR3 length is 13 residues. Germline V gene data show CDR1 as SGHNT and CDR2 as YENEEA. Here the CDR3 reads CASTGVSYNEQFF. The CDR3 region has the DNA TGTGCCAGCACGGGAGTCTCCTACAATGAGCAGTTCTTC.

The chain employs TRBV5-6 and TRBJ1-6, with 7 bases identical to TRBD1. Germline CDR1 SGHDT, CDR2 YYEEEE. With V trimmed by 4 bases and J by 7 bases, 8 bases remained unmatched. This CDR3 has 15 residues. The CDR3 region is CASSPGQVRNSPLHF. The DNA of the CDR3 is TGTGCCAGCAGCCCTGGACAGGTTCGGAATTCACCCCTCCACTTT.

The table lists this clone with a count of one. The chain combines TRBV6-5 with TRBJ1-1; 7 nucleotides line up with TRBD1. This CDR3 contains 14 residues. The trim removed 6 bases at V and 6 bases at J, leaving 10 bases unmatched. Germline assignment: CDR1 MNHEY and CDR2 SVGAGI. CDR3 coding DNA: TGTGCCAGCAGCACGACAGGGCCTGGGGCTGAAGCTTTCTTT. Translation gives CASSTTGPGAEAFF.

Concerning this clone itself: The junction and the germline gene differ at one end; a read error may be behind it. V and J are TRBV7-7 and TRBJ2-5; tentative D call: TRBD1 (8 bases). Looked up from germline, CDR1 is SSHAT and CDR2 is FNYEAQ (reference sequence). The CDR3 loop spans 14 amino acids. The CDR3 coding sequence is TGTGCTAGCAGCACAACAGGGGGAGGGGAGACCCAGTACTTC. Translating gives CASSTTGGGETQYF.

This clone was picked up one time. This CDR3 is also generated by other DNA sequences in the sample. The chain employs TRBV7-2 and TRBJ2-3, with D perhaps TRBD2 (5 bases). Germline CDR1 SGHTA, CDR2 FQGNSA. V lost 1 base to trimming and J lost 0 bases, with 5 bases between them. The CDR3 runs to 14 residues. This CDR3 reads CASSLGTSTDTQYF. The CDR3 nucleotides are TGTGCCAGCAGCTTAGGGACTAGCACAGATACGCAGTATTTT.

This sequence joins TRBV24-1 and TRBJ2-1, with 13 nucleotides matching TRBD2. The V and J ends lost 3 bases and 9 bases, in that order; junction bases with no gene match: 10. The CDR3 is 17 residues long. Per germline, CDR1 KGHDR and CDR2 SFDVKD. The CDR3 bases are TGTGCCACCAGTGATGTTACTAGCGGGAGGGCCATTCCTGAGCAGTTCTTC. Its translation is CATSDVTSGRAIPEQFF.

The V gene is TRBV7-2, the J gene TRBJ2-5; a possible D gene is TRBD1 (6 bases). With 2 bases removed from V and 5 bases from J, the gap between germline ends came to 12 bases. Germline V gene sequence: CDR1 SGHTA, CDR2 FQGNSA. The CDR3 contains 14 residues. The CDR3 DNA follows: TGTGCCAGCAGCTTAACGAGGGGGTGGGAGACCCAGTACTTC. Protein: CASSLTRGWETQYF. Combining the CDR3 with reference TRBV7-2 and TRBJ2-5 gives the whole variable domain GAGVSQSPSNKVTEKGKDVELRCDPISGHTALYWYRQSLGQGLEFLIYFQGNSAPDKSGLPSDRFSAERTGGSVSTLTIQRTQQEDSAVYLCASSLTRGWETQYFGPGTRLLVL.

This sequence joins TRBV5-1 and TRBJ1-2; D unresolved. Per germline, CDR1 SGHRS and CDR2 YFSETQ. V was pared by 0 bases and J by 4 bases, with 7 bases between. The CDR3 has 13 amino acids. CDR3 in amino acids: CASSLDRSYGYTF. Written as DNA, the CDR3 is TGCGCCAGCAGCTTGGATCGCAGCTATGGCTACACCTTC.

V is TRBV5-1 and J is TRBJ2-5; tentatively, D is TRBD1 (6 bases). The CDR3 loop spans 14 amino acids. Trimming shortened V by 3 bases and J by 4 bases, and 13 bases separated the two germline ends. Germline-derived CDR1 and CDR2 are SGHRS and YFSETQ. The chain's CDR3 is CASSYGQGRETQYF. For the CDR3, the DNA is TGCGCCAGCAGCTATGGCCAGGGGCGAGAGACCCAGTACTTC.

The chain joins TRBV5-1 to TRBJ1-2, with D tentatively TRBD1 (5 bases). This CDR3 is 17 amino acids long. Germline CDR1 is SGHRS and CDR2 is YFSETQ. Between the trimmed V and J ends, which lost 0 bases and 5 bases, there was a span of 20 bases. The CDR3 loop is CASSLGRTGVPGYGYTF. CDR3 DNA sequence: TGCGCCAGCAGCTTGGGTCGAACAGGAGTTCCAGGGTATGGCTACACCTTC.

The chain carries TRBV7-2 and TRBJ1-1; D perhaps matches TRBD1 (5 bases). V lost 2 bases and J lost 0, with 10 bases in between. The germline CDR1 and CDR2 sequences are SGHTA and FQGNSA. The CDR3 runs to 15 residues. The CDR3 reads CASSLQGTLNTEAFF. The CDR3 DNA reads TGTGCCAGCAGCTTACAGGGCACCTTGAACACTGAAGCTTTCTTT.